Below, one T cell receptor (beta chain) is given with its context. PCR used 60 Vbeta primers and 13 Jbeta primers. Assay used: immunoSEQ multiplex PCR; TCRdb lists only in-frame clones, some missing. The sample consists of 150,000 or so clones, under 85% of them appearing once. This CDR3 contains 14 residues. V dropped 1 base and J dropped 1 base, with 7 bases sitting between them. The germline gives CDR1 SEHNR, CDR2 FQNEAQ (reference sequence). The sample comes from a study of cytomegalovirus exposure and HLA in healthy donors. The rearrangement joins TRBV7-9 to TRBJ1-1; D call uncertain. The clonotype comes from a man aged 18 to 30 in good health and CMV-seronegative. The specimen sequenced was PBMCs. The CDR3 coding sequence is TGTGCCAGCAGCTTAGTTAGAGAGAACACTGAAGCTTTCTTT. This translates into CASSLVRENTEAFF. The whole variable domain, filled in from reference TRBV7-9 and TRBJ1-1, reads DTGVSQNPRHKITKRGQNVTFRCDPISEHNRLYWYRQTLGQGPEFLTYFQNEAQLEKSRLLSDRFSAERPKGSFSTLEIQRTEQGDSAMYLCASSLVRENTEAFFGQGTRLTVV.